This T cell receptor (beta chain) stems from a study of patients and donors after allogeneic stem cell transplantation. V lost 2 bases and J lost 7, with 13 bases in between. The CDR3 has 15 amino acids. Germline-derived CDR1 and CDR2 are SGHRS and YFSETQ. Via MiXCR, TCRdb re-called the RT-PCR reads, giving one row per CDR3 protein. The repertoire includes hundreds of thousands of distinct CDR3 sequences, 16% of them detected once, and roughly 7.2% sits in the top ten. Source material: blood, either unsorted or a sorted T cell fraction (not recorded which). The V gene is TRBV5-1, the J gene TRBJ1-6; D is perhaps TRBD1 (6 bases). The clonotype comes from a human donor who was either an allogeneic HSCT recipient or a stem cell or donor lymphocyte infusion donor (not recorded which). It is not recorded whose cells these are; they may come from a transplant donor. CDR3 nucleotide sequence: TGCGCCAGCAGCTTTGGAGGGGGTGAGAATTCACCCCTCCACTTT. Its protein is CASSFGGGENSPLHF. Full variable domain (rest looked up from reference TRBV5-1 and TRBJ1-6): KAGVTQTPRYLIKTRGQQVTLSCSPISGHRSVSWYQQTPGQGLQFLFEYFSETQRNKGNFPGRFSGRQFSNSRSEMNVSTLELGDSALYLCASSFGGGENSPLHFGNGTRLTVT.